This T cell receptor beta chain comes out of a study of blood T cell repertoires in COVID-19. Study in general: Collection of acute and convalescent COVID-19 samples took place in the United States, Italy and Spain.

Libraries were prepared by immunoSEQ multiplex PCR; TCRdb keeps only in-frame clonotypes and omits some of them. The sample has about 210,000 clones; 80% to 90% are singletons. The source is a woman aged 40 to 50 with active or convalescent COVID-19. Sample: peripheral blood.

CDR3 region: CASRPRQLAAGNTIYF. The CDR3 bases are TGTGCCAGCAGACCAAGACAGTTAGCAGCTGGAAACACCATATATTTT. The chain uses TRBV28 and TRBJ1-3, with D perhaps TRBD1 (5 bases). V shed 6 bases and J shed 2 bases, with 17 bases lying between them. The CDR3 sequence is 16 residues long. Germline CDR1 is MDHEN and CDR2 is SYDVKM. The whole variable domain, filled in from reference TRBV28 and TRBJ1-3, reads DVKVTQSSRYLVKRTGEKVFLECVQDMDHENMFWYRQDPGLGLRLIYFSYDVKMKEKGDIPEGYSVSREKKERFSLILESASTNQTSMYLCASRPRQLAAGNTIYFGEGSWLTVV.